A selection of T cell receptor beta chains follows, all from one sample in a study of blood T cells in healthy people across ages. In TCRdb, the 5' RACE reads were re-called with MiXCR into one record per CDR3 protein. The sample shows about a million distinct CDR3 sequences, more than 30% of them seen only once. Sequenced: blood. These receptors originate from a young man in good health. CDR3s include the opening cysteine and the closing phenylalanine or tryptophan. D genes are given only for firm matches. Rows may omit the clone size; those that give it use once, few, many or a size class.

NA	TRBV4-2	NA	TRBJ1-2	TGTGCCAGCAGCCAAGGATCGGGAAACTGGGACTATGGCTACACCTTC	CASSQGSGNWDYGYTF
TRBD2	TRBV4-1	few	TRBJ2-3	TGCGCCAGCAGCCGTATGACTAGCGGAAGCCGAGATCCTTCACTATACACAGATACGCAGTATTTT	CASSRMTSGSRDPSLYTDTQYF
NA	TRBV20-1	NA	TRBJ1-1	TGCAGTGCCATCAGTGGGGGATGGGACACTGAAGCTTTCTTT	CSAISGGWDTEAFF
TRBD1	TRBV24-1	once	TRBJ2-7	TGTGCCACCAGTGAACAGGGGGCGCTCATTGAGCAGTACTTC	CATSEQGALIEQYF
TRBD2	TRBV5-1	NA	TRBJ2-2	TGCGCCAGCAGGCGGGGGTTACAAGGACAGAACACCGGGGAGCTGTTTTTT	CASRRGLQGQNTGELFF
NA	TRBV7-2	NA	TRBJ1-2	TGTGCCATCAGCTGGATCTATGGCTACACCTTC	CAISWIYGYTF
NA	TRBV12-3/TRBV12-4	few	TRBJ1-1	TGTGCCAGCACTAACCACGGGGTGCAGACGAACACTGAAGCTTTCTTT	CASTNHGVQTNTEAFF
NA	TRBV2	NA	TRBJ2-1	TGTGCCAGCAGACCTTCACTAGCATCCAATGAGCAGTTCTTC	CASRPSLASNEQFF
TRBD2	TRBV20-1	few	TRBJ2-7	TGCAGTGCCTCGACTAGCGGGGGATCTACCTACGAGCAGTACTTC	CSASTSGGSTYEQYF
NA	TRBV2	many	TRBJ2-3	TGTGCCAGCAAAGCTAGCACAGATACGCAGTATTTT	CASKASTDTQYF
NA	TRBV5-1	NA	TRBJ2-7	TGCGCTAGCAGCTTGCGAGGGAGAAGCTACGAGCAGTACTTC	CASSLRGRSYEQYF
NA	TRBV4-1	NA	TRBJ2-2	TGCGCCAGCAGCGTACCCGGGACACGGAACACCGGGGAGCTGTTTTTT	CASSVPGTRNTGELFF
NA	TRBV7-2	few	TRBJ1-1	TGTGCCAGCAGCCACGGTAACACTGAAGCTTTCTTT	CASSHGNTEAFF
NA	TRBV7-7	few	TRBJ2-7	TGTGCTAGCAGCCCCCTGGAGGGTTCCGAGCAGTACTTC	CASSPLEGSEQYF
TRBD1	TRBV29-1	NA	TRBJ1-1	TGCAGCGCCTGGACAGGGGGCATCGAAGCTTTCTTT	CSAWTGGIEAFF
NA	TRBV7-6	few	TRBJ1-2	TGTGCCAGCAGCTTAGGGAGCGGCTACTATGGCTACACCTTC	CASSLGSGYYGYTF
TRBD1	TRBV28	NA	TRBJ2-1	TGTGCCAGCAGTTTGACAGGGAAGATCCTATATGAGCAGTTCTTC	CASSLTGKILYEQFF
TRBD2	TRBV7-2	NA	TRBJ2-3	TGTGCCAGCAGCTTGACTAGCGGGGGGGGTAGCGCAGATACGCAGTATTTT	CASSLTSGGGSADTQYF
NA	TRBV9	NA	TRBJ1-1	TGTGCCAGCAGCCCTAGGGGAACAGCACTGAACACTGAAGCTTTCTTT	CASSPRGTALNTEAFF
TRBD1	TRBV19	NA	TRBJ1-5	TGTGCCAGTAGTTTGAGGGACAGCTCCGAAGGCAATCAGCCCCAGCATTTT	CASSLRDSSEGNQPQHF
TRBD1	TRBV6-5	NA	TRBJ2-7	TGTGCCAGCAGTACATGGACAGGGATCGATGAGCAGTACTTC	CASSTWTGIDEQYF
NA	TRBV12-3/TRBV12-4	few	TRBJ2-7	TGTGCCAGCAGTTTAACTGGCACAGGGCCCTACGAGCAGTACTTC	CASSLTGTGPYEQYF
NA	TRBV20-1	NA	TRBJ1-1	TGCAGTGCCTGGACGGCGAACACTGAAGCTTTCTTT	CSAWTANTEAFF
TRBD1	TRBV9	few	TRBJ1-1	TGTGCCAGCAGCGTAGTCGGAAACAGGGGGTACACTGAAGCTTTCTTT	CASSVVGNRGYTEAFF
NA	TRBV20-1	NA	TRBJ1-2	TGCAGTGCCTGGACTGTTAACTATGGCTACACCTTC	CSAWTVNYGYTF
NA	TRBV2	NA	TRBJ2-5	TGTGCCTGCAGTGAAAGGGGACTCCCTCCCTACTTGACGTACTTC	CACSERGLPPYLTYF
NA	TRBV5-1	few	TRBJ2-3	TGTGCCAGCAGCGCCGCTAGCACAGATACGCAGTATTTT	CASSAASTDTQYF
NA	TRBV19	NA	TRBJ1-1	TGTGCCAGTAGTATAGGCTGGATCCCGCCTATGAACACTGAAGCTTTCTTT	CASSIGWIPPMNTEAFF
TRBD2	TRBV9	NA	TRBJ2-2	TGTGCCAGTCAGGGACTAGCGGGGGGGGCTATCACCGGGGAGCTGTTTTTT	CASQGLAGGAITGELFF
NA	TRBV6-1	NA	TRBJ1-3	TGTGCCAGCAGTCCCAGGGACATCCCGAGCTCTGGAAACACCATATATTTT	CASSPRDIPSSGNTIYF
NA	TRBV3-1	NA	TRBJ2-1	TGTGCCAGCAGCCAAGATGCAGTGTTCTTC	CASSQDAVFF
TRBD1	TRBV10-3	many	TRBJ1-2	TGTGCCATCAGTGAGTCGACAGGGAACTATGGCTACACCTTC	CAISESTGNYGYTF
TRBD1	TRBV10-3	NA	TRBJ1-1	TGTGCCATCAGCGGACAGGGAGAGAACACTGAAGCTTTCTTT	CAISGQGENTEAFF
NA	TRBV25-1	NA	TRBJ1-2	TGTGCCAGCAGGGACAGTTCCTATGGCTACACCTTC	CASRDSSYGYTF
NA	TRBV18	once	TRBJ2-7	TGTGCCAGCTCACCGTCACCCAAAAGCTCCTACAATGAGCAGTACTTC	CASSPSPKSSYNEQYF
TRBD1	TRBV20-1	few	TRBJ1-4	TGCAGTGCTAGAGATCGGTTAACAGGGGCTAATGAAAAACTGTTTTTT	CSARDRLTGANEKLFF
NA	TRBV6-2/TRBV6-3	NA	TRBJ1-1	TGTGCCAGCAGGGGGGACACGAACACTGAAGCTTTCTTT	CASRGDTNTEAFF
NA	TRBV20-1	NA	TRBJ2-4	TGCAGTGCTACCGGGACATCTTACAAGCAGTACTTC	CSATGTSYKQYF
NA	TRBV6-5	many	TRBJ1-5	TGTGCCAGCAGCCGACAGGAGAATCAGCCCCAGCATTTT	CASSRQENQPQHF
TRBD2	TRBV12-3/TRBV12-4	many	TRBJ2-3	TGTGCCAGCAGTTGGACTAGCGCGGGAGATACGCAGTATTTT	CASSWTSAGDTQYF
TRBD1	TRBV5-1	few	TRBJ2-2	TGTGCCAGCAGCCCCCAGACAGGGACCGGGGAGCTGTTTTTT	CASSPQTGTGELFF
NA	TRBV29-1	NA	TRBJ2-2	TGCAGCGTGGGCGTGGCAGGGCTGAGAACCGGGGAGCTGTTTTTT	CSVGVAGLRTGELFF
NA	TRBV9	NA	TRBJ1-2	TGTGCCAGCAGCGTATTTGGGGAGTCCAACTATGGCTACACCTTC	CASSVFGESNYGYTF